Shown below are 30 T cell receptor beta chains from a single sample sequenced in a study of cytomegalovirus exposure and HLA in healthy donors (dated by TCRdb to 2017 to 2019). Library preparation was by the immunoSEQ multiplex PCR assay. The multiplex PCR relied on a mix of 60 forward primers for TCR Vbeta segments and 13 reverse primers for TCR Jbeta segments. This is the immuneACCESS table as TCRdb keeps it, with only in-frame sequences that have V and J called. A part of the clones is gone; compared with another copy, unresolved V genes explain less than half, and the rest is unexplained. Across this sample there are hundreds of thousands of clones, with 70% to 90% seen only once. The ten largest clones take up 2% to 3% of the sample. Input material: PBMCs. Receptors originate from a woman aged 18-29 years in good health and CMV-seronegative.

The chain links TRBV7-3 to TRBJ2-3; 7 bases map to TRBD2. Unmatched junction bases numbered 6, after V lost 1 base and J lost 2 bases. The V gene's germline CDR1 is SGHTA and CDR2 FQGTGA. The CDR3 sequence is 16 residues long. CDR3 DNA: TGTGCCAGCAGCTTAATTCCGGCGGGGGACACAGATACGCAGTATTTT. It translates to CASSLIPAGDTDTQYF.

This clone was observed a handful of times. The chain is built from TRBV5-4 and TRBJ1-1, with a tentative D call TRBD1 (6 bases). CDR1 is SGHNT, CDR2 YYREEE, per germline (reference sequence). The CDR3 is made up of 15 amino acids. Trimming took off 0 bases at V and 6 bases at J, with 15 bases between the two ends. In DNA form, the CDR3 reads TGTGCCAGCAGCTTGGGGGGGCGCGGGGGCGCTGAAGCTTTCTTT. This sequence encodes CASSLGGRGGAEAFF.

This chain joins TRBV9 and TRBJ1-5, with 7 nucleotides matching TRBD1. V shed 3 bases and J 4 bases; nucleotides not matched to a gene: 7. This CDR3 is 15 amino acids long. Germline V gene data show CDR1 as SGDLS and CDR2 as YYNGEE. The CDR3 region is CASSATTGINQPQHF. The CDR3 bases are TGTGCCAGCAGCGCCACGACAGGGATAAATCAGCCCCAGCATTTT.

The chain links TRBV4-2 to TRBJ2-3; TRBD2 matches 9 bases. Losses at the gene ends were 4 bases for V and 0 bases for J; bases not matched to a gene: 11. Germline values: CDR1 LGHNA, CDR2 YNFKEQ. CDR3 length equals 18 residues. For the CDR3, the DNA is TGTGCCAGCAGCCTTAGGGGCGGGGGGGCTTCCAGCACAGATACGCAGTATTTT. It specifies CASSLRGGGASSTDTQYF.

The CDR3 coding sequence is TGTGCCAGCTCACCACCGTCCTTAACAGGGGGTAGCACCGGGGAGCTGTTTTTT. It translates to CASSPPSLTGGSTGELFF. The chain uses TRBV18 and TRBJ2-2; 8 bases map to TRBD1. The CDR3 totals 18 residues. From germline, CDR1 is KGHSH and CDR2 LQKENI. Losses at the gene ends were 0 bases for V and 4 bases for J; bases not matched to a gene: 10.

V and J are TRBV7-2 and TRBJ2-7; D may be TRBD1 (5 bases). Germline lookup yields CDR1 SGHTA and CDR2 FQGNSA. This CDR3 contains 15 residues. Trimming pared 0 bases from V and 3 bases from J, leaving 12 bases between. Here the CDR3 reads CASSLAVQGDYEQYF. The CDR3 DNA follows: TGTGCCAGCAGCTTAGCTGTCCAGGGCGACTACGAGCAGTACTTC.

The genes are TRBV5-6 and TRBJ1-2; 9 nucleotides align to TRBD1. CDR3 length: 16 residues. The germline V gene has CDR1 SGHDT and CDR2 YYEEEE. V lost 4 bases, J lost 3 bases, and 10 bases stayed unmatched. The DNA for the CDR3 is TGTGCCAGCAGCCACTCAAACAGGGGGCACCACTATGGCTACACCTTC. Protein sequence: CASSHSNRGHHYGYTF.

This clone is a singleton in its sample. One junction end does not reproduce the germline sequence, and a read error may be involved. J is TRBJ1-2 and V is TRBV7-9; D is perhaps TRBD1 (6 bases). Germline-derived CDR1 and CDR2 are SEHNR and FQNEAQ (reference sequence). CDR3 length: 14 residues. CDR3 nucleotides: TGTTCCAGCAGGGACTTAGGACAGATCTATGGCTACACCTTC. This codes for CSSRDLGQIYGYTF.

This chain uses TRBV2 with TRBJ1-5; D uncertain. The germline CDR1 and CDR2 sequences are SNHLY and FYNNEI. V was cut by 6 bases and J by 3 bases, with 12 bases left in between. CDR3 length equals 14 residues. In DNA form, the CDR3 reads TGTGCCAGCAGCGACTCGTTCCCCAATCAGCCCCAGCATTTT. It is translated as CASSDSFPNQPQHF.

This clone was detected once. This rearrangement joins TRBV9 to TRBJ2-1, with 9 nucleotides matching TRBD1. The CDR3 is 15 residues long. In germline, CDR1 is SGDLS, CDR2 YYNGEE. V trimming: 0 bases; J trimming: 8 bases; junction bases outside the gene matches: 6. CDR3 protein: CASSVGGTGSDEQFF. The CDR3 DNA follows: TGTGCCAGCAGCGTAGGTGGGACAGGGTCGGATGAGCAGTTCTTC.

CDR3 bases: TGCAGCACAAACCCCTTGGGGGGAGGAATGGAGACCCAGTACTTC. Protein: CSTNPLGGGMETQYF. The chain uses TRBV29-1 and TRBJ2-5; D is possibly TRBD2 (6 bases). The germline V gene has CDR1 SQVTM and CDR2 ANQGSEA. V was cut by 8 bases and J by 5 bases, with 24 bases left in between. The CDR3 loop spans 15 amino acids.

The chain employs TRBV6-5 and TRBJ2-3; 9 nucleotides match TRBD2. The length of the CDR3 is 15 residues. V was pared by 1 base and J by 1 base, with 0 bases of the junction left unmatched. From germline, CDR1 is MNHEY and CDR2 SVGAGI. The CDR3 region is CASSYWTSGTDTQYF. For the CDR3, the DNA is TGTGCCAGCAGTTACTGGACTAGCGGCACAGATACGCAGTATTTT.

This clone was seen more than once but under ten times. This sequence joins TRBV10-3 and TRBJ2-1, with 8 bases fitting TRBD1. Losses at the gene ends were 0 bases for V and 8 bases for J; bases not matched to a gene: 3. This CDR3 comprises 14 residues. Germline V gene lookup returns CDR1 ENHRY and CDR2 SYGVKD. CDR3 residues: CAISESTGAYEQFF. The CDR3 bases are TGTGCCATCAGTGAGTCGACAGGGGCTTATGAGCAGTTCTTC.

The V call is TRBV2, the J call TRBJ2-7; TRBD1 aligns across 8 bases. The CDR3 consists of 14 residues. Germline CDR1 reads SNHLY; CDR2 reads FYNNEI. Trimming took 6 bases from V and 2 from J; bases not matched to a gene: 6. Here the CDR3 reads CASRGQVRTYEQYF. The CDR3 coding sequence is TGTGCCAGCAGGGGACAGGTACGGACCTACGAGCAGTACTTC.

The chain has TRBV5-1 and TRBJ2-5; TRBD2 matches 11 bases. The J segment lost 5 bases and the V segment lost 5 bases, leaving 8 bases of the junction unmatched. Germline V gene lookup returns CDR1 SGHRS and CDR2 YFSETQ. The CDR3 is 15 residues long. The DNA for the CDR3 is TGCGCCAGCAGTGCCACTAGCGGGGGAAGGGAGACCCAGTACTTC. Translating gives CASSATSGGRETQYF.

The chain is built from TRBV30 and TRBJ1-6; weak D call: TRBD1 (5 bases). Trimming took 3 bases from V and 7 from J, leaving 13 bases between them. Germline lookup yields CDR1 GTSNPN and CDR2 SVGIG (reference sequence). The CDR3 contains 14 residues. The CDR3 DNA sequence: TGTGCCTGGAGCGACAGAAATCCCAATTCACCCCTCCACTTT. Translation gives CAWSDRNPNSPLHF.

The chain joins TRBV7-9 to TRBJ1-1, with a tentative D call TRBD1 (5 bases). CDR1 is SEHNR and CDR2 is FQNEAQ in the germline V gene (reference sequence). There are 14 residues in the CDR3. V was trimmed by 5 bases and J by 0 bases, leaving 10 bases between them. The CDR3 nucleotides are TGTGCCAGCAGCCTACTGACAGTGAACACTGAAGCTTTCTTT. Its protein is CASSLLTVNTEAFF. The variable domain in full, with the rest retrieved from reference TRBV7-9 and TRBJ1-1, is DTGVSQNPRHKITKRGQNVTFRCDPISEHNRLYWYRQTLGQGPEFLTYFQNEAQLEKSRLLSDRFSAERPKGSFSTLEIQRTEQGDSAMYLCASSLLTVNTEAFFGQGTRLTVV.

The rearrangement uses TRBV7-9 and TRBJ1-5; D is unclear. The CDR3 has 12 residues. V lost 1 base and J lost 7, with 5 bases in between. Per germline, CDR1 SEHNR and CDR2 FQNEAQ (reference sequence). CDR3 nucleotides: TGTGCCAGCAGCTTAGGAGGCCAGCCCCAGCATTTT. This codes for CASSLGGQPQHF.

The chain recombines TRBV27 with TRBJ2-5; a possible D gene is TRBD2 (5 bases). V lost 3 bases, J lost 4 bases, and 9 bases lay in between. The CDR3 is 13 amino acids. Germline V gene sequence: CDR1 MNHEY, CDR2 SMNVEV (reference sequence). The CDR3 here is CASSLGVLETQYF. The CDR3 DNA sequence: TGTGCCAGCAGTTTGGGAGTCCTAGAGACCCAGTACTTC.

The chain is built from TRBV5-4 and TRBJ2-2, with D possibly matching TRBD1 (5 bases). The CDR3 extends over 14 amino acids. The germline V gene has CDR1 SGHNT and CDR2 YYREEE (reference sequence). Trimming left V 5 bases short and J 0 bases short, with 8 bases between. CDR3 coding DNA: TGTGCCAGCAGTGAAGGGGCGAACACCGGGGAGCTGTTTTTT. Translated: CASSEGANTGELFF.

The chain couples TRBV29-1 to TRBJ2-7; D possibly corresponds to TRBD1 (6 bases). From germline, CDR1 is SQVTM and CDR2 ANQGSEA. V was trimmed by 8 bases and J by 9 bases, leaving 17 bases between them. This CDR3 region has 11 residues. The CDR3 is CSFWTAHGQYF. CDR3 bases: TGCAGCTTTTGGACAGCCCACGGGCAGTACTTC.

The V call is TRBV27, the J call TRBJ1-4, with 8 bases aligning to TRBD1. V gave up 5 bases and J gave up 4 bases; unmatched junction bases: 3. This CDR3 comprises 14 residues. Germline CDR1 and CDR2: MNHEY and SMNVEV (reference sequence). The CDR3 spells CASSRTGFNEKLFF. CDR3 DNA sequence: TGTGCCAGCAGTCGGACAGGGTTTAATGAAAAACTGTTTTTT.

V gene TRBV7-3 combines with J gene TRBJ2-5; maybe TRBD2 (5 bases). The CDR3 length is 13 residues. Germline V lookup: CDR1 SGHTA, CDR2 FQGTGA. V lost 3 bases to trimming and J lost 5 bases, with 10 bases between them. The CDR3 coding sequence is TGTGCCAGCAGCTTCGGAGGTGGGGAGACCCAGTACTTC. It is translated as CASSFGGGETQYF.

V usage is TRBV4-1 and J usage is TRBJ1-1, with 8 bases aligning to TRBD1. The CDR3 totals 14 residues. The germline gives CDR1 MGHRA, CDR2 YSYEKL. V lost 5 bases to trimming and J lost 2 bases; unmatched junction nucleotides: 4. The CDR3 here is CASSWTGRNTEAFF. The CDR3 DNA sequence: TGCGCCAGCAGCTGGACAGGGAGAAACACTGAAGCTTTCTTT.

This rearrangement joins TRBV19 to TRBJ1-2; 9 bases align to TRBD1. Losses at the gene ends were 6 bases for V and 7 bases for J; bases not matched to a gene: 9. Germline CDR1 and CDR2: LNHDA and SQIVND (reference sequence). This CDR3 is built from 14 residues. The chain's CDR3 is CASRSLLGQGGYTF. In DNA form, the CDR3 reads TGTGCCAGTAGATCTCTCCTGGGACAGGGTGGCTACACCTTC.

Here the CDR3 reads CASSPPARGGSGGTEAFF. The CDR3 nucleotides are TGTGCCAGCAGCCCCCCCGCGAGGGGAGGGAGTGGGGGCACTGAAGCTTTCTTT. This rearrangement joins TRBV7-9 to TRBJ1-1; tentative D call: TRBD1 (5 bases). The CDR3 extends over 18 amino acids. The germline V gene encodes CDR1 SEHNR and CDR2 FQNEAQ (reference sequence). Trimming left V 5 bases short and J 4 bases short, with 26 bases between.

This chain links TRBV5-1 with TRBJ2-2, with D tentatively TRBD1 (5 bases). The ends were cut back, 4 bases at V and 4 bases at J, with 11 bases in the middle. Per germline, CDR1 SGHRS and CDR2 YFSETQ. The CDR3 loop spans 14 amino acids. DNA of the CDR3: TGCGCCAGCAGCGGAATGACAGCCACCGGGGAGCTGTTTTTT. It specifies CASSGMTATGELFF.

The genes are TRBV5-1 and TRBJ2-1; 12 nucleotides align to TRBD2. Germline V gene lookup returns CDR1 SGHRS and CDR2 YFSETQ. The trim removed 2 bases at V and 4 bases at J, leaving 4 bases unmatched. The CDR3 covers 16 residues. CDR3 sequence reads: CASSFSGTSGYNEQFF. In DNA, the CDR3 is TGCGCCAGCAGCTTTTCCGGGACTAGCGGGTACAATGAGCAGTTCTTC.

The chain carries TRBV7-3 and TRBJ1-2; TRBD1 aligns across 9 bases. Trimming at V came to 1 base and at J to 3 bases, leaving 9 bases not matched to a gene. The V gene's germline CDR1 is SGHTA and CDR2 FQGTGA. The CDR3 length is 17 residues. The CDR3 sequence is CASSLNAGDRAYYGYTF. As DNA, the CDR3 is TGTGCCAGCAGCTTAAACGCGGGGGACAGGGCATACTATGGCTACACCTTC.

This clone was counted only a few times. The CDR3 loop is CASTPLPRLNEQFF. Here the CDR3 DNA reads TGTGCCAGCACGCCCCTACCACGCCTTAATGAGCAGTTCTTC. The chain is built from TRBV25-1 and TRBJ2-1, with D unresolved. Germline CDR1 reads MGHDK; CDR2 reads SYGVNS. Trimming took 7 bases from V and 7 from J, leaving 17 bases between them. The CDR3 totals 14 residues.